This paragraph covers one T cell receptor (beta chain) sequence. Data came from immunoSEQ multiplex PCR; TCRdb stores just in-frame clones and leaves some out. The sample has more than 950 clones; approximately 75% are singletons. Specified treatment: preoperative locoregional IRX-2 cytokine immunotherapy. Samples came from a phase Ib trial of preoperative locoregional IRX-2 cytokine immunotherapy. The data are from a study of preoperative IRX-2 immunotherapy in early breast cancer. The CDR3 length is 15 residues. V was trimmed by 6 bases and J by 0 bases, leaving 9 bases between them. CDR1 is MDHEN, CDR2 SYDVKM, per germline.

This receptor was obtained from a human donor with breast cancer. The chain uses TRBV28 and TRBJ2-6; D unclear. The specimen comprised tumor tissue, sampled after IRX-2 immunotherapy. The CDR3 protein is CASRLQHSGANVLTF. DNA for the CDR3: TGTGCCAGCAGATTACAGCACTCTGGGGCCAACGTCCTGACTTTC.